This section outlines one T cell receptor (beta chain) sequence together with its context. What it recognizes is unknown. No patient had autoimmune disease or received systemic immunosuppression. The protocol was immunoSEQ multiplex PCR, while the TCRdb copy is restricted to in-frame clones and leaves out a portion. The sample holds about 50,000 clones, about 88% seen once. This sample is drawn from a study of OX40 agonist ivuxolimab in advanced cancers. Overall study: In this trial design, patients received ivuxolimab intravenously at 0.01 to 10 mg/kg every 2 weeks. Averaging 60 years in age, with a range of 23 to 79, the cohort was around 83% male.

This CDR3 spans 16 amino acids. Germline CDR1 reads MNHEY; CDR2 reads SMNVEV (reference sequence). The trim removed 6 bases at V and 3 bases at J, leaving 14 bases unmatched. Notes on the study in general: Expanded peripheral T cells had an undetermined antigen specificity.

Here the sequenced sample was CD4+ or CD8+ T cells sorted from blood, taken in a trial of the OX40 agonist ivuxolimab. The chain is built from TRBV27 and TRBJ2-7, with 7 bases fitting TRBD1. This TCR was recovered from an adult with an advanced solid tumor such as melanoma, head and neck, liver or kidney cancer. CDR3 loop: CASRRSGTEGIYEQYF. CDR3 nucleotides: TGTGCCAGCAGGCGATCCGGGACAGAGGGTATCTACGAGCAGTACTTC.